The rows below give T cell receptor beta chains drawn from one sample of a study of cytomegalovirus exposure and HLA in healthy donors. The assay was immunoSEQ multiplex PCR, and TCRdb's table has in-frame clones only and misses some. Of 200,000 to 250,000 clones listed, approximately 90% are singletons. The specimen was PBMCs. Receptor source: a woman aged 18-29 years in good health and CMV-seronegative. The CDR3 runs from the conserved cysteine through the conserved F or W. A D gene is named only where the DNA matches it firmly. Size values are once, few and many counts, or a class for expanded clones, and some rows have none.

v_gene	d_gene	abundance	j_gene	CDR3aa	CDR3nt
TRBV20-1	.	.	TRBJ2-7	CSARGGLLQHF	TGCAGTGCTAGGGGTGGGCTCCTACAGCACTTC
TRBV19	TRBD1	.	TRBJ1-2	CASSILDRPTIYGYTF	TGTGCCAGTAGTATTCTGGACAGGCCGACGATCTATGGCTACACCTTC
TRBV7-9	.	.	TRBJ2-7	CASSFRQVYEQYF	TGTGCCAGCAGCTTCCGCCAGGTGTACGAGCAGTACTTC
TRBV5-1	.	.	TRBJ2-7	CASSLYTGEDEQYF	TGCGCCAGCAGCTTGTACACAGGGGAGGACGAGCAGTACTTC
TRBV30	TRBD2	.	TRBJ2-7	CAWSALSGRSYEQYF	TGTGCCTGGAGTGCGTTAAGCGGGAGGTCCTACGAGCAGTACTTC
TRBV9	TRBD2	.	TRBJ2-5	CASSVFGRAGETQYF	TGTGCCAGCAGCGTATTCGGGAGGGCCGGAGAGACCCAGTACTTC
TRBV5-1	.	once	TRBJ2-7	CASSQGANGHEQYF	TGCGCCAGCAGCCAGGGTGCGAATGGTCACGAGCAGTACTTC
TRBV7-2	TRBD2	.	TRBJ2-5	CASSLEAGGYETQYF	TGTGCCAGCAGCTTAGAAGCGGGAGGGTATGAGACCCAGTACTTC
TRBV5-1	.	once	TRBJ1-2	CASSLDRVSYGYTF	TGCGCCAGCAGCTTGGACAGGGTCTCCTATGGCTACACCTTC
TRBV19	.	.	TRBJ1-1	CASTLQGGLEAFF	TGTGCCAGTACCCTTCAGGGAGGCCTTGAAGCTTTCTTT
TRBV4-3	TRBD1	.	TRBJ2-2	CASSHRTGGLNTGELFF	TGCGCCAGCAGCCACCGGACAGGGGGCCTTAACACCGGGGAGCTGTTTTTT
TRBV11-2	.	few	TRBJ1-1	CASSPAWVKAFF	TGTGCCAGCAGCCCAGCGTGGGTGAAAGCTTTCTTT
TRBV4-3	TRBD1	.	TRBJ2-1	CASSQDSQAGGSYNEQFF	TGCGCCAGCAGCCAAGATTCACAGGCAGGGGGTTCCTACAATGAGCAGTTCTTC
TRBV7-6	.	.	TRBJ1-1	CASSLRSTQNTEAFF	TGTGCCAGCAGCTTACGGAGTACCCAGAACACTGAAGCTTTCTTT
TRBV5-1	TRBD1	.	TRBJ2-5	CASSLGSGGVETQYF	TGCGCCAGCAGCTTGGGTTCAGGGGGCGTGGAGACCCAGTACTTC
TRBV27	.	.	TRBJ2-7	CASSPLPGLSDEQYF	TGTGCCAGCAGCCCGCTCCCCGGTTTATCTGACGAGCAGTACTTC
TRBV29-1	TRBD2	.	TRBJ2-1	CSVEYGGRAVEQFF	TGCAGCGTTGAATATGGCGGGAGGGCCGTTGAGCAGTTCTTC
TRBV27	.	.	TRBJ2-7	CASSSEYATNYEQYF	TGTGCCAGCAGTTCTGAATACGCCACTAACTACGAGCAGTACTTC
TRBV30	TRBD2	.	TRBJ2-5	CAWSGGLTSGSMATETQYF	TGTGCCTGGAGTGGAGGTCTTACTAGCGGGAGTATGGCAACAGAGACCCAGTACTTC
TRBV5-1	TRBD1	.	TRBJ2-1	CASSFPYPGQVSYNEQFF	TGCGCCAGCAGCTTTCCCTACCCGGGACAGGTCTCCTACAATGAGCAGTTCTTC
TRBV15	.	.	TRBJ2-1	CATSPFSARSNEQFF	TGTGCCACCAGCCCTTTCTCAGCGAGGTCCAATGAGCAGTTCTTC
TRBV18	TRBD1	few	TRBJ2-2	CASSPRLGQEHTGELFF	TGTGCCAGCTCACCCCGACTCGGACAGGAACACACCGGGGAGCTGTTTTTT
TRBV7-9	TRBD2	.	TRBJ2-3	CASSPTSMADTQYF	TGTGCCAGCAGCCCGACTAGCATGGCAGATACGCAGTATTTT
TRBV9	TRBD2	.	TRBJ2-3	CASSVSGGVLTDTQYF	TGTGCCAGCAGCGTAAGCGGGGGCGTGCTCACAGATACGCAGTATTTT
TRBV14	.	once	TRBJ2-7	CASSRDYYEQYF	TGTGCCAGCAGCCGAGACTATTACGAGCAGTACTTC
TRBV7-9	.	.	TRBJ2-1	CASTPRRDGNEQFF	TGTGCCAGCACCCCTCGGCGGGACGGGAATGAGCAGTTCTTC
TRBV23-1	.	.	TRBJ1-6	CATLDWRNSPLHF	TGCGCCACGCTCGACTGGAGGAATTCACCCCTCCACTTT
TRBV11-2	.	.	TRBJ2-2	CASSLDGGLWTGELFF	TGTGCCAGCAGCTTAGACGGGGGGCTGTGGACCGGGGAGCTGTTTTTT
TRBV27	.	.	TRBJ2-7	CASSLRDSSFYEQYF	TGTGCCAGCAGTTTACGGGACTCCTCTTTTTACGAGCAGTACTTC
TRBV10-1	.	few	TRBJ1-6	CASSESGPGFHF	TGCGCCAGCAGTGAGTCGGGGCCGGGCTTCCACTTT
TRBV6-5	TRBD2	.	TRBJ2-1	CASSYGRGGRNEQFF	TGTGCCAGCAGTTACGGGCGGGGGGGCCGTAATGAGCAGTTCTTC
TRBV7-8	.	.	TRBJ1-2	CASSLVRDGYTF	TGTGCCAGCAGCTTAGTCCGGGATGGCTACACCTTC
TRBV6-1	TRBD1	.	TRBJ2-2	CASSGVKTGKGTGELFF	TGTGCCAGCAGTGGGGTAAAGACAGGGAAGGGCACCGGGGAGCTGTTTTTT
TRBV10-1	TRBD1	.	TRBJ2-4	CASRRDRGDLAKNIQYF	TGCGCCAGCAGGCGGGACAGGGGGGATTTAGCCAAAAACATTCAGTACTTC
TRBV9	TRBD1	.	TRBJ1-1	CASSSDRGHTEAFF	TGTGCCAGCAGCTCAGACAGGGGGCACACTGAAGCTTTCTTT
TRBV5-1	.	.	TRBJ1-5	CASSSLTPSNQPQHF	TGCGCCAGCAGCTCTTTGACACCTAGCAATCAGCCCCAGCATTTT
TRBV15	.	.	TRBJ1-2	CATSRAPGGRERGYTF	TGTGCCACCAGCAGGGCACCTGGGGGCAGGGAGCGTGGCTACACCTTC
TRBV4-2	TRBD2	.	TRBJ2-3	CASSQETSGNTQYF	TGTGCCAGCAGCCAAGAGACTAGCGGGAATACGCAGTATTTT
TRBV6-5	TRBD2	.	TRBJ2-7	CASTSGRASWEQYF	TGTGCCAGCACAAGCGGGAGGGCCTCGTGGGAGCAGTACTTC
TRBV19	.	.	TRBJ2-7	CASSIGLGAHEQYF	TGTGCCAGTAGTATAGGCCTGGGCGCCCACGAGCAGTACTTC
TRBV5-4	TRBD1	.	TRBJ2-2	CASSSGGLQNTGELFF	TGTGCCAGCAGCTCAGGGGGCCTCCAGAACACCGGGGAGCTGTTTTTT
TRBV9	.	.	TRBJ2-7	CASSAGPGTYEQYF	TGTGCCAGCAGCGCTGGTCCGGGAACCTACGAGCAGTACTTC
TRBV7-8	TRBD1	.	TRBJ2-1	CASWSGTGKINEQFF	TGTGCCAGCTGGTCCGGGACAGGGAAAATCAATGAGCAGTTCTTC